The rows below give T cell receptor beta chains drawn from one sample of a study of cytomegalovirus exposure and HLA in healthy donors. Measured with immunoSEQ multiplex PCR; TCRdb has only the in-frame clones, and not every one. In the table there are tens of thousands of clones, roughly 75% of which are singletons. Sequencing input: PBMCs. The receptors were sampled from a male donor in good health and CMV-seronegative. Both conserved end residues are part of each CDR3. Each record gives: D gene, V gene, J gene, clone size, CDR3 protein, CDR3 DNA. A D gene is named only where the DNA matches it firmly. Size is stated for part of the rows, as once, few or many counts, or as a class when the clone is expanded.

d_call: TRBD1
v_call: TRBV5-1
j_call: TRBJ2-5
clone_size: .
cdr3_aa: CASSSGQGKETQYF
cdr3_nt: TGCGCCAGCAGCTCCGGACAGGGGAAAGAGACCCAGTACTTC

d_call: TRBD2
v_call: TRBV6-6
j_call: TRBJ2-7
clone_size: once
cdr3_aa: CASTALAGGRYEQYF
cdr3_nt: TGTGCCAGCACCGCCCTAGCGGGAGGGCGCTACGAGCAGTACTTC

d_call: .
v_call: TRBV6-6
j_call: TRBJ2-7
clone_size: .
cdr3_aa: CASSYSVGGHSYEQYF
cdr3_nt: TGTGCCAGCAGTTACTCTGTCGGGGGTCATTCCTACGAGCAGTACTTC

d_call: .
v_call: TRBV27
j_call: TRBJ2-1
clone_size: .
cdr3_aa: CASTSSVYNEQFF
cdr3_nt: TGTGCCAGCACGTCTAGCGTTTACAATGAGCAGTTCTTC

d_call: TRBD1
v_call: TRBV7-2
j_call: TRBJ2-2
clone_size: once
cdr3_aa: CASSLTGTGNTGELFF
cdr3_nt: TGTGCCAGCAGCTTGACCGGGACAGGGAACACCGGGGAGCTGTTTTTT

d_call: TRBD2
v_call: TRBV11-3
j_call: TRBJ2-1
clone_size: .
cdr3_aa: CASSQGLAGYNEQFF
cdr3_nt: TGTGCCAGCAGCCAGGGACTAGCGGGGTACAATGAGCAGTTCTTC

d_call: .
v_call: TRBV6-6
j_call: TRBJ1-5
clone_size: .
cdr3_aa: CASSLQGPNQPQNF
cdr3_nt: TGTGCCAGCAGTTTACAGGGCCCCAATCAGCCCCAGAATTTT

d_call: TRBD2
v_call: TRBV5-5
j_call: TRBJ2-2
clone_size: few
cdr3_aa: CASSLTISGRTGELFF
cdr3_nt: TGTGCCAGCAGCTTGACTATAAGCGGGAGAACCGGGGAGCTGTTTTTT

d_call: .
v_call: TRBV5-6
j_call: TRBJ2-1
clone_size: .
cdr3_aa: CASSRGGNEQFF
cdr3_nt: TGTGCCAGCAGCAGGGGGGGCAATGAGCAGTTCTTC

d_call: TRBD1
v_call: TRBV29-1
j_call: TRBJ1-1
clone_size: .
cdr3_aa: CSVDPIRFRRTGGIVTEAFF
cdr3_nt: TGCAGCGTTGATCCGATACGTTTTAGGAGGACAGGGGGTATCGTCACTGAAGCTTTCTTT